Listed below are T cell receptor beta chains from one sample, sequenced in a study of T-cell reconstitution after alpha-beta-depleted transplantation in children. TCRdb itself ran the PCR reads through MiXCR, one entry per CDR3 protein. The repertoire has around 380,000 distinct CDR3 sequences, approximately 11% of them found once; the top ten carry roughly 5.1%. The specimen was PBMCs from the stem cell graft donor, collected from the stem cell graft. Every receptor here comes from a human donor who donated a stem cell graft to a child with acute myeloid leukemia. Both conserved end residues are part of each CDR3. The D gene is left open where the match is weak. The size entry is marked missing in some rows and otherwise reads once, few, many or a size class.

d_gene: TRBD1
v_gene: TRBV20-1
j_gene: TRBJ2-3
abundance: few
CDR3nt: TGCAGTGTCCCGCCGGGACAGGGGTTGAGAACCACAGATACGCAGTATTTT
CDR3aa: CSVPPGQGLRTTDTQYF

d_gene: TRBD2
v_gene: TRBV5-1
j_gene: TRBJ2-1
abundance: -
CDR3nt: TGCGCCACCAGCTTGGGACTAGCGGACTACAATGAGCAGTTCTTC
CDR3aa: CATSLGLADYNEQFF

d_gene: TRBD2
v_gene: TRBV5-1
j_gene: TRBJ2-3
abundance: few
CDR3nt: TGCGCCAGCAGCAGGAGACCGGGACTAGCGGGGGCAGATACGCAGTATTTT
CDR3aa: CASSRRPGLAGADTQYF

d_gene: TRBD2
v_gene: TRBV12-3/TRBV12-4
j_gene: TRBJ2-5
abundance: -
CDR3nt: TGTGCCAGCAGTTCGGGGGTCGGCGGGAGCCAAGAGACCCAGTACTTC
CDR3aa: CASSSGVGGSQETQYF

d_gene: -
v_gene: TRBV3-1
j_gene: TRBJ2-1
abundance: -
CDR3nt: TGTGCCAGCATCTTCAGGGACGGCTACAATGAGCAGTTCTTC
CDR3aa: CASIFRDGYNEQFF

d_gene: -
v_gene: TRBV27
j_gene: TRBJ1-1
abundance: many
CDR3nt: TGTGCCAGCTATCGGGGGGGTAACACTGAAGCTTTCTTT
CDR3aa: CASYRGGNTEAFF

d_gene: -
v_gene: TRBV10-3
j_gene: TRBJ2-2
abundance: -
CDR3nt: TGTGCCATCGGGGTAAGGAAGATAGATACCGGGGAGCTGTTTTTT
CDR3aa: CAIGVRKIDTGELFF

d_gene: -
v_gene: TRBV3-1
j_gene: TRBJ2-1
abundance: -
CDR3nt: TGTGCCAGCAGCCCCCTAAACCCATACAATGAGCAGTTCTTC
CDR3aa: CASSPLNPYNEQFF

d_gene: -
v_gene: TRBV6-5
j_gene: TRBJ2-3
abundance: -
CDR3nt: TGTGCCAGCAGTTACCAATTTCCGGCAGGGGATACGCAGTATTTT
CDR3aa: CASSYQFPAGDTQYF

d_gene: -
v_gene: TRBV20-1
j_gene: TRBJ2-7
abundance: many
CDR3nt: TGCAGTGCTAAACAGCCCCTCTCCTACGAGCAGTACTTC
CDR3aa: CSAKQPLSYEQYF

d_gene: TRBD2
v_gene: TRBV7-2
j_gene: TRBJ2-2
abundance: many
CDR3nt: TGTGCCAGCAGCCGTAGCGGGAGTGGCACCGGGGAGCTGTTTTTT
CDR3aa: CASSRSGSGTGELFF

d_gene: TRBD1
v_gene: TRBV5-6
j_gene: TRBJ2-6
abundance: -
CDR3nt: TGTGCCAGCAGCTCCGACCGGGACAGGGGCCTTTTTGGGGCCAACGTCCTGACTTTC
CDR3aa: CASSSDRDRGLFGANVLTF

d_gene: -
v_gene: TRBV7-3
j_gene: TRBJ2-1
abundance: -
CDR3nt: TGTGCCAGCAGCTCCCGGTCCTGGGACAATGAGCAGTTCTTC
CDR3aa: CASSSRSWDNEQFF

d_gene: TRBD2
v_gene: TRBV20-1
j_gene: TRBJ2-7
abundance: -
CDR3nt: TGCAGTGCTAGAGAGAGAGCGGGAGCCCGCGGGGAGCAGTACTTC
CDR3aa: CSARERAGARGEQYF

d_gene: -
v_gene: TRBV29-1
j_gene: TRBJ2-3
abundance: many
CDR3nt: TGCAGCGTTGGGATAGGAGAGTATTTT
CDR3aa: CSVGIGEYF

d_gene: -
v_gene: TRBV7-9
j_gene: TRBJ1-2
abundance: -
CDR3nt: TGTGCCAGCAGCTTAGCCTCCGGGTTCGATGGCTACACCTTC
CDR3aa: CASSLASGFDGYTF

d_gene: -
v_gene: TRBV15
j_gene: TRBJ1-1
abundance: few
CDR3nt: TGTGCCACCAGCAAGAACCCGAACACTGAAGCTTTCTTT
CDR3aa: CATSKNPNTEAFF

d_gene: -
v_gene: TRBV7-2
j_gene: TRBJ2-7
abundance: many
CDR3nt: TGTGCCAGCAGCCCAGGGACTGTTACCCCAGACGAGCAGTACTTC
CDR3aa: CASSPGTVTPDEQYF

d_gene: TRBD1
v_gene: TRBV20-1
j_gene: TRBJ1-4
abundance: few
CDR3nt: TGCAGTGCTAGAGAGGGACAGGGAGGTGAAAAACTGTTTTTT
CDR3aa: CSAREGQGGEKLFF

d_gene: TRBD2
v_gene: TRBV7-3
j_gene: TRBJ2-1
abundance: many
CDR3nt: TGTGCCAGCAGCTTACAGCGGGGGGACAATGAGCAGTTCTTC
CDR3aa: CASSLQRGDNEQFF

d_gene: -
v_gene: TRBV6-2/TRBV6-3
j_gene: TRBJ2-6
abundance: -
CDR3nt: TGTGCCAGCAGCCCCCGCACGGCTGGGGCCAACGTCCTGACTTTC
CDR3aa: CASSPRTAGANVLTF

d_gene: TRBD2
v_gene: TRBV6-2/TRBV6-3
j_gene: TRBJ2-5
abundance: few
CDR3nt: TGTGCCAGCACTGGACTAGCGCGCGCAGAGACCCAGTACTTC
CDR3aa: CASTGLARAETQYF

d_gene: TRBD1
v_gene: TRBV29-1
j_gene: TRBJ2-7
abundance: -
CDR3nt: TGCAGCGCCGGGGACAGGGGAAACTACGAGCAGTACTTC
CDR3aa: CSAGDRGNYEQYF

d_gene: -
v_gene: TRBV15
j_gene: TRBJ1-1
abundance: many
CDR3nt: TGTGCCACCAGCAGAGATAGAACAAGGGGCACTGAAGCTTTCTTT
CDR3aa: CATSRDRTRGTEAFF

d_gene: TRBD1
v_gene: TRBV6-5
j_gene: TRBJ1-1
abundance: -
CDR3nt: TGTGCCAGCAGTTACCAGGGGGCCTTCACTGAAGCTTTCTTT
CDR3aa: CASSYQGAFTEAFF

d_gene: TRBD1
v_gene: TRBV9
j_gene: TRBJ1-1
abundance: many
CDR3nt: TGTGCCAGCAGCGAGACAGGGGTGAGCACTGAAGCTTTCTTT
CDR3aa: CASSETGVSTEAFF

d_gene: -
v_gene: TRBV19
j_gene: TRBJ2-4
abundance: -
CDR3nt: TGTGCCAGTTCATTCGACAGCAATCAAAACATTCAGTACTTC
CDR3aa: CASSFDSNQNIQYF

d_gene: TRBD2
v_gene: TRBV10-3
j_gene: TRBJ2-1
abundance: few
CDR3nt: TGTGCCATCAGCGACGGTAGCGGGAGGGGTTCCTACAATGAGCAGTTCTTC
CDR3aa: CAISDGSGRGSYNEQFF

d_gene: -
v_gene: TRBV29-1
j_gene: TRBJ2-7
abundance: -
CDR3nt: TGCAGCGTTGGCGACAACTCCTACGAGCAGTACTTC
CDR3aa: CSVGDNSYEQYF

d_gene: -
v_gene: TRBV25-1
j_gene: TRBJ2-3
abundance: many
CDR3nt: TGTGCCAGCAGTGACTTGACCGGGACTGGCACAGATACGCAGTATTTT
CDR3aa: CASSDLTGTGTDTQYF

d_gene: -
v_gene: TRBV5-1
j_gene: TRBJ2-5
abundance: -
CDR3nt: TGCGCCAGCAGCTTCGGTGGCGGAGTTCCCGAGACCCAGTACTTC
CDR3aa: CASSFGGGVPETQYF

d_gene: -
v_gene: TRBV18
j_gene: TRBJ2-7
abundance: few
CDR3nt: TGTGCCAGCTCACCACGTTCGGAGGCCTACGAGCAGTACTTC
CDR3aa: CASSPRSEAYEQYF

d_gene: -
v_gene: TRBV12-3/TRBV12-4
j_gene: TRBJ1-5
abundance: many
CDR3nt: TGTGCCAGCAGTCCCCTTAGCAATCAGCCCCAGCATTTT
CDR3aa: CASSPLSNQPQHF

d_gene: -
v_gene: TRBV5-1
j_gene: TRBJ1-4
abundance: -
CDR3nt: TGCGCCAGCAGCGCCGGGACGGCCGGAGAAAAACTGTTTTTT
CDR3aa: CASSAGTAGEKLFF

d_gene: TRBD1
v_gene: TRBV7-9
j_gene: TRBJ2-1
abundance: -
CDR3nt: TGTGCCAGCAGCAGGGGGACAGGCCCGGTGGGGCAGTTCTTC
CDR3aa: CASSRGTGPVGQFF

d_gene: -
v_gene: TRBV25-1
j_gene: TRBJ2-3
abundance: few
CDR3nt: TGTGCCAGCAGTGCCTGGGGAGATACGCAGTATTTT
CDR3aa: CASSAWGDTQYF

d_gene: TRBD1
v_gene: TRBV5-1
j_gene: TRBJ2-3
abundance: few
CDR3nt: TGCGCCAGCAGCTTGGAAGGACAGGGGGTAGATACGCAGTATTTT
CDR3aa: CASSLEGQGVDTQYF

d_gene: TRBD2
v_gene: TRBV10-1
j_gene: TRBJ2-1
abundance: many
CDR3nt: TGCGCCAGCTCCCGATCGGGACTACTATCCAATGAGCAGTTCTTC
CDR3aa: CASSRSGLLSNEQFF

d_gene: -
v_gene: TRBV29-1
j_gene: TRBJ2-3
abundance: -
CDR3nt: TGCAGCGGCACGCCCGGGGGCCCAGATACGCAGTATTTT
CDR3aa: CSGTPGGPDTQYF

d_gene: -
v_gene: TRBV5-5
j_gene: TRBJ1-5
abundance: few
CDR3nt: TGTGCCAGCAGCTTAGTCGGGGGTGGAAGTCAGCCCCAGCATTTT
CDR3aa: CASSLVGGGSQPQHF

d_gene: -
v_gene: TRBV20-1
j_gene: TRBJ2-7
abundance: -
CDR3nt: TGCAGTGCTGTGACGCGAGGGGACCTCTCCTACGAGCAGTACTTC
CDR3aa: CSAVTRGDLSYEQYF

d_gene: -
v_gene: TRBV5-1
j_gene: TRBJ2-1
abundance: -
CDR3nt: TGCGCCAGCAGCTTACGACCATACAATGAGCAGTTCTTC
CDR3aa: CASSLRPYNEQFF

d_gene: -
v_gene: TRBV5-1
j_gene: TRBJ2-5
abundance: -
CDR3nt: TGCGCCAGCAGCACAAACCCGGCCGGTTTAGAGACCCAGTACTTC
CDR3aa: CASSTNPAGLETQYF

d_gene: -
v_gene: TRBV3-1
j_gene: TRBJ1-3
abundance: few
CDR3nt: TGTGCCAGCGCGTCACAGGGAAACACCATATATTTT
CDR3aa: CASASQGNTIYF

d_gene: TRBD2
v_gene: TRBV6-2/TRBV6-3
j_gene: TRBJ2-5
abundance: -
CDR3nt: TGTGCCAGCAGTCCCGGGAGGGGTTCGTACCAAGAGACCCAGTACTTC
CDR3aa: CASSPGRGSYQETQYF

d_gene: TRBD2
v_gene: TRBV20-1
j_gene: TRBJ2-1
abundance: many
CDR3nt: TGCAGTGCTACTATAGCGGGGAACAATGAGCAGTTCTTC
CDR3aa: CSATIAGNNEQFF

d_gene: -
v_gene: TRBV5-1
j_gene: TRBJ1-1
abundance: -
CDR3nt: TGCGCCAGCAGCTTGATACAGGGTAAGGGGAACACTGAAGCTTTCTTT
CDR3aa: CASSLIQGKGNTEAFF

d_gene: TRBD2
v_gene: TRBV7-9
j_gene: TRBJ2-5
abundance: -
CDR3nt: TGTGCCAGCAGCGCCTTTCGCGGGGGGGCCCGGGAGACCCAGTACTTC
CDR3aa: CASSAFRGGARETQYF

d_gene: -
v_gene: TRBV7-8
j_gene: TRBJ2-5
abundance: many
CDR3nt: TGTGCCAGCAGCTTAGGTTCGGGGGCGAAGACCCAGTACTTC
CDR3aa: CASSLGSGAKTQYF

d_gene: -
v_gene: TRBV5-1
j_gene: TRBJ2-4
abundance: many
CDR3nt: TGCGCCAGCAGCTTGGGTCAGGGTGAGACCAAAAACATTCAGTACTTC
CDR3aa: CASSLGQGETKNIQYF

d_gene: TRBD1
v_gene: TRBV7-9
j_gene: TRBJ1-3
abundance: many
CDR3nt: TGTGCCAGCAGCCCGAGACAGGGGCTAGCTGGAAACACCATATATTTT
CDR3aa: CASSPRQGLAGNTIYF

d_gene: -
v_gene: TRBV7-9
j_gene: TRBJ1-1
abundance: few
CDR3nt: TGTGCCAGCAGCTTAGGGGGGGGCCGGAACACTGAAGCTTTCTTT
CDR3aa: CASSLGGGRNTEAFF

d_gene: -
v_gene: TRBV10-3
j_gene: TRBJ1-4
abundance: -
CDR3nt: TGTGCCATCAGGGACTCCGCTGGCGAAAAACTGTTTTTT
CDR3aa: CAIRDSAGEKLFF

d_gene: TRBD1
v_gene: TRBV27
j_gene: TRBJ2-1
abundance: many
CDR3nt: TGTGCCAGCAGTCCAGGGGGACAGTACAATGAGCAGTTCTTC
CDR3aa: CASSPGGQYNEQFF

d_gene: -
v_gene: TRBV4-1
j_gene: TRBJ2-4
abundance: few
CDR3nt: TGCGCCAGCAGTGCCATAGGAACGGGAGCCAAAAACATTCAGTACTTC
CDR3aa: CASSAIGTGAKNIQYF